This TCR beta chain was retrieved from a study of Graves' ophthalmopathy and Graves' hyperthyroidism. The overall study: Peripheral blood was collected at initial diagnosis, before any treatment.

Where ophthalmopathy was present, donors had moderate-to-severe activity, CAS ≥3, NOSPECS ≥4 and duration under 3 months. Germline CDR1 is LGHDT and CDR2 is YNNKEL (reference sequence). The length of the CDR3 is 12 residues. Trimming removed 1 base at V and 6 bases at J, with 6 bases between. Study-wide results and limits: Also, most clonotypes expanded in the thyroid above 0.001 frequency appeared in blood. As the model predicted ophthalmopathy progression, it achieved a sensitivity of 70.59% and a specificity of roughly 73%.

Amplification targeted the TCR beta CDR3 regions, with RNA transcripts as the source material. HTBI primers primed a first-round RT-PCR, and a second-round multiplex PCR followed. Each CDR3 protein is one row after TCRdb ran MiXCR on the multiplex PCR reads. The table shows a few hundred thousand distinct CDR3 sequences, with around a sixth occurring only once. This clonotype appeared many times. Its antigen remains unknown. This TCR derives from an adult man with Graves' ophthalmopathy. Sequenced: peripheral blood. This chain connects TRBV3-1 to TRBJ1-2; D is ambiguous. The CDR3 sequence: CASSQGLHGYTF. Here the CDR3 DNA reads TGTGCCAGCAGCCAAGGACTTCATGGCTACACCTTC.